This record concerns one T cell receptor beta chain sequence. This receptor's antigen is unknown. Per-nucleotide qualities are absent, and no much larger clonotype sits a single base away. The immunoSEQ Assay, a bias-controlled multiplex PCR, was used to amplify TCRbeta CDR3 regions from genomic DNA. The original pipeline was this. Within the assay, amplification of reference gene primers was used to estimate how many nucleated cells each sample contained. To quantify the absolute abundance of each unique TCRbeta CDR3 rearrangement, sequence reads were collapsed and filtered. For each sample, productive Simpson clonality was calculated by taking the square root of Simpson's diversity index across productive rearrangements. This immuneACCESS table, as held by TCRdb, lists in-frame sequences with V and J called but not all clones. Of the missing ones, under half trace to an unresolved V gene in checked studies; the others have no known cause. V and J calls and clone size are copied from that table; D and trimming were computed from the DNA. The table for this sample lists around 180,000 clones; about 74% of them were counted only once. Jointly, the top ten make up 3% of the sample.

This specimen comes from a study of blood T cell repertoires in COVID-19 (dated by TCRdb to 2020 to 2021). About the full investigation: The collaborator samples originated in the United States, Italy and Spain and spanned the acute and convalescent phases of COVID-19. Sample metadata almost always included a de-identified subject ID, COVID-19 status, age in years and sex. Samples came from the ongoing ImmuneRACE study (first 160 participants) plus 1,254 subjects from 6 global collaborators. Deeply sampled blood TCRbeta repertoires from subjects exposed to, actively infected with, or recovered from COVID-19 were included in the dataset. The prospective study material was composed of cDNA or gDNA derived from T cells, B-cell-depleted T cells, or PBMCs. Where available, HLA class I and class II types were obtained from metadata supplied by the sample provider rather than from assay-based typing. A freely available public database, intended as a resource for researchers studying the immune response to SARS-CoV-2, is where the repertoires were released. Overall results and qualifications from the work: How much clinical and demographic metadata was included differed by source and by participant, and the metadata was provided uncurated.

The germline V gene (reference sequence) sets CDR1 to GTSNPN and CDR2 to SVGIG. The germline ends are 13 bases apart after V is trimmed by 7 bases and J by 4 bases. CDR3 length: 12 amino acids, cysteine to phenylalanine. Only CDR3 DNA remains: 36 bases, in frame from the first base. Each collaborating institution followed its own protocols to collect whole blood in K2EDTA tubes. For TCRbeta analysis, collaborator samples were shipped as frozen whole blood, as isolated PBMCs, or as DNA extracted from either sample type. The sequencing sample was made of peripheral blood. The chain is encoded by TRBV30 joined to TRBJ1-1; matching of 6 bases hints at TRBD1 as the D gene. This receptor was identified in a woman aged 80 or over with acute or convalescent COVID-19. The CDR3 region reads CASEGGGTEAFF. The DNA reads as follows: TGTGCCTCAGAGGGGGGGGGCACTGAAGCTTTCTTT.